This T cell receptor (beta chain) was recovered during a study of T cell repertoires in cytomegalovirus infection. Study details: Public TCR beta signatures were indicative of both CMV infection and a matching HLA type.

Study-wide results and limits: Dominant in the ex vivo response were TCR beta clonotypes restricted by HLA-C and specific for CMV.

V dropped 4 bases and J dropped 3 bases, with 15 bases sitting between them. This CDR3 contains 15 residues. Germline assignment: CDR1 SGHTA and CDR2 FQGNSA. This clonotype was seen ten or more times. Its specificity is not known. One entry per CDR3 protein, called by TCRdb with MiXCR from the reads. The sample records some 280,000 distinct CDR3 sequences, approximately 13% being singletons. This TCR was sampled from a human donor in good health (CMV status not recorded). Some clones in this sample may be carry-over from other donors' samples. This chain uses TRBV7-2 with TRBJ2-5, with D possibly being TRBD1 (6 bases). What was sequenced was PBMCs. CDR3 DNA sequence: TGTGCCAGCAGCTCCCGAAGACGACAGGAAGAGACCCAGTACTTC. Encoded protein: CASSSRRRQEETQYF.